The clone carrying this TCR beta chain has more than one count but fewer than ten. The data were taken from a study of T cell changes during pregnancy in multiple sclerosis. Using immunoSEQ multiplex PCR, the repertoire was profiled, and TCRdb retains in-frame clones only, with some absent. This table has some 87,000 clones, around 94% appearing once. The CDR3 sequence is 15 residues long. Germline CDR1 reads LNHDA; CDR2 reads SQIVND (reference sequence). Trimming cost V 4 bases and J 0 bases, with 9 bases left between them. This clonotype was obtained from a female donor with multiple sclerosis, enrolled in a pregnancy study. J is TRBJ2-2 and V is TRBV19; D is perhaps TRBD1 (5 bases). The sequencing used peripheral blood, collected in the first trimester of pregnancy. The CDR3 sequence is CASSRWTTNTGELFF. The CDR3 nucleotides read TGTGCCAGTAGTAGATGGACAACGAACACCGGGGAGCTGTTTTTT.